These T cell receptor beta chains were read from a single sample in a study of control samples from healthy donors and cancer patients. Repertoires were generated with immunoSEQ multiplex PCR, while TCRdb's copy carries only in-frame clones and drops some. In the table there are around 230,000 clones, around 94% of which are singletons. Input material: blood. Every receptor here comes from a man aged 45-60 years in good health. The CDR3 runs from the conserved cysteine through the conserved F or W.

V gene: TRBV2
J gene: TRBJ2-7
CDR3 protein: CASLLVSEQYF

V gene: TRBV7-8
J gene: TRBJ2-7
CDR3 protein: CASIPSPQGWGSEQYF

V gene: TRBV6-5
J gene: TRBJ1-2
CDR3 protein: CASSRGDYGYTF

V gene: TRBV4-1
J gene: TRBJ2-1
CDR3 protein: CASSQERGAYEQFF

V gene: TRBV2
J gene: TRBJ2-2
CDR3 protein: CASSETGAPTGELFF

V gene: TRBV11-2
J gene: TRBJ1-5
CDR3 protein: CASSLEGSKNSNQPQHF

V gene: TRBV6-5
J gene: TRBJ2-2
CDR3 protein: CASSLGSESGELFF

V gene: TRBV19
J gene: TRBJ2-2
CDR3 protein: CASSIPGTGGLKELFF

V gene: TRBV28
J gene: TRBJ1-1
CDR3 protein: CASSLSPGTGGFMNTEAFF

V gene: TRBV28
J gene: TRBJ2-7
CDR3 protein: CASRGTGLSYEQYF

V gene: TRBV21-1
J gene: TRBJ1-2
CDR3 protein: CASRKVDREEKFDGYTF

V gene: TRBV2
J gene: TRBJ1-1
CDR3 protein: CASSVTENTEAFF

V gene: TRBV28
J gene: TRBJ1-1
CDR3 protein: CASSDNTNTEAFF

V gene: TRBV7-9
J gene: TRBJ2-2
CDR3 protein: CASSYTGPGELFF

V gene: TRBV7-3
J gene: TRBJ1-2
CDR3 protein: CASSPTSDYGYTF

V gene: TRBV29-1
J gene: TRBJ2-3
CDR3 protein: CSVSRTSGDNSDTQYF

V gene: TRBV6-2/TRBV6-3
J gene: TRBJ1-4
CDR3 protein: CASSYLVGTGESRNEKLFF

V gene: TRBV28
J gene: TRBJ1-2
CDR3 protein: CALSGNYGYTF

V gene: TRBV5-1
J gene: TRBJ1-6
CDR3 protein: CASSSGTGGSSPLHF

V gene: TRBV10-2
J gene: TRBJ2-2
CDR3 protein: CASSESTLAGAANTGELFF

V gene: TRBV11-2
J gene: TRBJ2-7
CDR3 protein: CASSLDDRVPYEQYF

V gene: TRBV3-1/TRBV3-2
J gene: TRBJ2-7
CDR3 protein: CASSPSLAGGPPYF

V gene: TRBV2
J gene: TRBJ2-1
CDR3 protein: CASSEVRTYNGEQFF

V gene: TRBV19
J gene: TRBJ1-4
CDR3 protein: CASSHGGNEKLFF

V gene: TRBV19
J gene: TRBJ1-3
CDR3 protein: CASSDPGDRGAIYF

V gene: TRBV7-2
J gene: TRBJ1-2
CDR3 protein: CASSFLPGSHGYTF

V gene: TRBV19
J gene: TRBJ2-1
CDR3 protein: CASTPEGPRLNEQFF

V gene: TRBV20-1
J gene: TRBJ2-7
CDR3 protein: CSASYLYEQYF

V gene: TRBV9
J gene: TRBJ2-3
CDR3 protein: CACSVSAGTDTQYF

V gene: TRBV11-2
J gene: TRBJ1-1
CDR3 protein: CASSSHMNTEAFF

V gene: TRBV19
J gene: TRBJ1-2
CDR3 protein: CASRFDRAGYTF

V gene: TRBV25-1
J gene: TRBJ2-5
CDR3 protein: CASSDWGLGTAPQETQYF

V gene: TRBV7-9
J gene: TRBJ1-4
CDR3 protein: CASSLAGGIREKLFF

V gene: TRBV29-1
J gene: TRBJ2-3
CDR3 protein: CSVEKLQGRGADTQYF

V gene: TRBV10-2
J gene: TRBJ1-1
CDR3 protein: CASRDRGREAFF

V gene: TRBV3-1/TRBV3-2
J gene: TRBJ2-5
CDR3 protein: CASSQDHASEETQYF

V gene: TRBV13
J gene: TRBJ2-1
CDR3 protein: CASRGAKIDEQFF

V gene: TRBV11-2
J gene: TRBJ1-6
CDR3 protein: CASSLYAGTGVSPLHF

V gene: TRBV7-8
J gene: TRBJ1-2
CDR3 protein: CASSPLQGAVYGYTF

V gene: TRBV2
J gene: TRBJ2-4
CDR3 protein: CASSDDPVQNIQYF

V gene: TRBV20-1
J gene: TRBJ1-1
CDR3 protein: CSASRWGADTEAFF